This T cell receptor beta chain was retrieved from a study of blood T cell repertoires in COVID-19. Study-wide context: Samples of COVID-19 (acute and convalescent) were obtained from the United States, Italy and Spain. Nucleic acid was either cDNA or gDNA, and it came from T cells, B-cell-depleted T cells, or PBMCs.

Under the authors' procedure: Amplification of reference gene primers was used by the study to estimate nucleated cell counts. The table came from immunoSEQ multiplex PCR; TCRdb's copy has only in-frame clones and leaves some out. The D gene and trimming were derived from the DNA, and the V and J assignments and clone size from that table. The sample shows tens of thousands of clones, about 89% of them seen only once. The CDR3 is made up of 13 amino acids. Trimming stripped 0 bases from V and 3 bases from J, with 6 bases between. Germline V gene data show CDR1 as SGHNT and CDR2 as YYREEE (reference sequence).

The sequence derives from a man between 60 and 75 years old with acute or convalescent COVID-19. The V gene is TRBV5-4, the J gene TRBJ1-2, with D unresolved. Specimen: peripheral blood. The CDR3 protein is CASSLGRDYGYTF. CDR3 DNA sequence: TGTGCCAGCAGCTTGGGGAGGGACTATGGCTACACCTTC. Full variable domain (missing parts from reference TRBV5-4 and TRBJ1-2): ETGVTQSPTHLIKTRGQQVTLRCSSQSGHNTVSWYQQALGQGPQFIFQYYREEENGRGNFPPRFSGLQFPNYSSELNVNALELDDSALYLCASSLGRDYGYTFGSGTRLTVV.